This TCR beta chain was observed in a study of blood T cell repertoires in COVID-19. Original methodology: Estimation of nucleated cell counts was performed using reference gene primer amplification. Data came from immunoSEQ multiplex PCR; TCRdb stores just in-frame clones and leaves some out. V, J and clone size reflect that table, while D and trimming were determined from the DNA. The repertoire includes 120,000 to 150,000 clones, roughly 79% of them detected once, and 8.6% sits in the top ten. Germline V gene data show CDR1 as SGHTA and CDR2 as FQGNSA. With V trimmed by 5 bases and J by 4 bases, 7 bases remained unmatched. The CDR3 totals 15 residues.

This receptor was obtained from a man aged 50 or older with active or convalescent COVID-19. Sample: peripheral blood. The chain has TRBV7-2 and TRBJ1-1; 10 bases line up with TRBD1. This CDR3 is CASSALTGGVTEAFF. CDR3 DNA sequence: TGTGCCAGCAGCGCCCTGACAGGGGGCGTCACTGAAGCTTTCTTT.